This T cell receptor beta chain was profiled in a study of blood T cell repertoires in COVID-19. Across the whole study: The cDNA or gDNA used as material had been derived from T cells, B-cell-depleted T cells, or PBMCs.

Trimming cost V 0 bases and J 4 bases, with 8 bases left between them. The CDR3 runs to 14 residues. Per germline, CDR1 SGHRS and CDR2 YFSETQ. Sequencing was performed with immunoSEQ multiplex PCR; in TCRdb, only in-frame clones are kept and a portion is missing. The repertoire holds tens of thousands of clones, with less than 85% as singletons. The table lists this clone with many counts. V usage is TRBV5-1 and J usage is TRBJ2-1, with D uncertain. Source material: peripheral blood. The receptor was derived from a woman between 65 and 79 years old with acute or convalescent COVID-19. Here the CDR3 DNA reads TGCGCCAGCAGCTTGGTTGGAGCGTACAATGAGCAGTTCTTC. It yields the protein CASSLVGAYNEQFF. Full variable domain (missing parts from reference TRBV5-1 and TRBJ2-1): KAGVTQTPRYLIKTRGQQVTLSCSPISGHRSVSWYQQTPGQGLQFLFEYFSETQRNKGNFPGRFSGRQFSNSRSEMNVSTLELGDSALYLCASSLVGAYNEQFFGPGTRLTVL.